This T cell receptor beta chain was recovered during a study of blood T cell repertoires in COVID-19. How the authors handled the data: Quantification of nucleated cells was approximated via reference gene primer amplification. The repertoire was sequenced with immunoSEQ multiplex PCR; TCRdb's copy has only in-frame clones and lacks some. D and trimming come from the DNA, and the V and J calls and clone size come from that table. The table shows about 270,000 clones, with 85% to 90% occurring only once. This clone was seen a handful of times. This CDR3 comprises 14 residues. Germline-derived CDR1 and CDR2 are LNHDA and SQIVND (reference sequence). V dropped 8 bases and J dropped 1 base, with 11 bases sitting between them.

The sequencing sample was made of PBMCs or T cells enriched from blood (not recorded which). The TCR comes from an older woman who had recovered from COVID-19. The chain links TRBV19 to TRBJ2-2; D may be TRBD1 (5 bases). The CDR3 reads CASGWQGNTGELFF. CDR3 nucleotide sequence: TGTGCCAGTGGTTGGCAGGGGAACACCGGGGAGCTGTTTTTT.